This is a list of T cell receptor beta chains from one sample in a study of shared clonotypes between healthy human individuals. Profiled with immunoSEQ multiplex PCR; TCRdb holds only in-frame clones, not every one. Of more than 2 million clones listed, under 97% are singletons. The material sequenced was naive CD4+ T cells sorted from blood. These receptors all stem from a man aged 18 to 35 in good health. Both conserved end residues are part of each CDR3. Each record gives: D gene, CDR3 length, clone size, V gene, J gene, CDR3 protein, CDR3 DNA. A D gene is named only where the DNA matches it firmly. Expanded clones are given a class, and other clones once, few, many or no size at all.

>.|12|.|TRBV10-1|TRBJ1-1
CASQGGGTEAFF
TGCGCCAGCCAAGGGGGGGGCACTGAAGCTTTCTTT
>TRBD1|15|.|TRBV2|TRBJ1-4
CASIRNRGLNEKLFF
TGTGCCAGCATTCGGAACAGGGGGCTAAATGAAAAACTGTTTTTT
>TRBD1|16|.|TRBV5-6|TRBJ2-3
CASSLSRDRVVDTQYF
TGTGCCAGCAGCTTATCCCGGGACAGGGTAGTAGATACGCAGTATTTT
>.|15|once|TRBV27|TRBJ2-7
CASSLYPSASYEQYF
TGTGCCAGCAGTTTATACCCTAGCGCCTCCTACGAGCAGTACTTC
>.|15|few|TRBV5-1|TRBJ2-5
CASSLDGVYEETQYF
TGCGCCAGCAGCTTGGATGGGGTTTACGAGGAGACCCAGTACTTC
>.|15|.|TRBV6-5|TRBJ1-2
CASSYQGHSGYGYTF
TGTGCCAGCAGTTACCAGGGGCACTCGGGCTATGGCTACACCTTC
>.|13|.|TRBV14|TRBJ2-2
CASSQVGGEELFF
TGTGCCAGCAGCCAAGTAGGAGGGGAGGAGCTGTTTTTT
>TRBD1|14|.|TRBV7-9|TRBJ1-2
CASREGQGYYGYTF
TGTGCCAGCAGGGAGGGACAGGGTTATTATGGCTACACCTTC
>.|13|.|TRBV6-1|TRBJ1-2
CASRRTEIYGYTF
TGTGCCAGCAGGCGGACAGAGATCTATGGCTACACCTTC
>TRBD2|16|.|TRBV7-2|TRBJ2-2
CASSPDSGSRTGELFF
TGTGCCAGCAGCCCAGATAGCGGGAGTCGCACCGGGGAGCTGTTTTTT
>.|12|.|TRBV28|TRBJ2-1
CASSPPGGGLFF
TGTGCCAGCAGCCCTCCAGGGGGGGGGCTGTTCTTC
>.|16|.|TRBV5-1|TRBJ1-2
CASSLAGGAKDYGYTF
TGCGCCAGCAGCTTGGCCGGGGGCGCGAAGGACTATGGCTACACCTTC
>.|15|.|TRBV28|TRBJ2-7
CASSLLTVGAYEQYF
TGTGCCAGCAGTTTATTGACCGTGGGGGCCTACGAGCAGTACTTC
>.|14|.|TRBV2|TRBJ1-6
CASSVVRDNSPLHF
TGTGCCAGCAGTGTGGTCAGGGATAATTCACCCCTCCACTTT
>.|11|few|TRBV6-5|TRBJ2-7
CASSYGGEQYF
TGTGCCAGCAGTTACGGGGGGGAGCAGTACTTC
>.|14|.|TRBV10-3|TRBJ1-3
CAISETAGPLTIYF
TGTGCCATCAGCGAAACGGCAGGGCCACTCACCATATATTTT
>.|16|once|TRBV5-1|TRBJ2-7
CASSLRGGISSYEQYF
TGCGCCAGCAGCTTGAGAGGCGGGATTAGTTCCTACGAGCAGTACTTC
>TRBD1|14|.|TRBV13|TRBJ2-7
CASSHPGQGYEQYF
TGTGCCAGCAGCCATCCGGGACAGGGCTACGAGCAGTACTTC
>.|12|.|TRBV6-5|TRBJ2-7
CASSYRRDEQYF
TGTGCCAGCAGTTATCGAAGGGACGAGCAGTACTTC
>.|15|.|TRBV11-2|TRBJ2-5
CASSLDLKGPETQYF
TGTGCCAGCAGCTTAGATCTTAAGGGGCCTGAGACCCAGTACTTC
>.|14|.|TRBV29-1|TRBJ2-5
CSVEGQGKGETQYF
TGCAGCGTTGAAGGCCAGGGGAAAGGAGAGACCCAGTACTTC
>.|13|.|TRBV25-1|TRBJ1-1
CASTPGLGVEAFF
TGTGCCAGCACTCCCGGGTTGGGGGTTGAAGCTTTCTTT
>.|15|.|TRBV6-1|TRBJ2-3
CASSEIWSSTDTQYF
TGTGCCAGCAGTGAAATTTGGTCATCGACAGATACGCAGTATTTT
>.|15|.|TRBV28|TRBJ1-2
CASSLRAGHHYGYTF
TGTGCCAGCAGTTTAAGGGCAGGCCATCACTATGGCTACACCTTC
>.|13|.|TRBV7-2|TRBJ1-4
CASRTQGGEKLFF
TGTGCCAGCAGGACACAGGGAGGTGAAAAACTGTTTTTT
>TRBD1|19|.|TRBV5-6|TRBJ2-2
CASSLSALKQGAKTGELFF
TGTGCCAGCAGCTTGTCAGCACTAAAACAGGGGGCTAAGACCGGGGAGCTGTTTTTT
>.|13|.|TRBV10-1|TRBJ2-1
CASSESARVRQFF
TGCGCCAGCAGTGAGTCGGCCCGGGTCCGGCAGTTCTTC
>TRBD2|16|.|TRBV7-2|TRBJ2-7
CASSFSASGRIDEQYF
TGTGCCAGCAGCTTCTCGGCTAGCGGGAGAATCGACGAGCAGTACTTC
>.|18|.|TRBV10-3|TRBJ2-3
CAISESYPARTSTDTQYF
TGTGCCATCAGTGAGTCATATCCCGCGAGGACTAGCACAGATACGCAGTATTTT
>TRBD1|13|.|TRBV5-6|TRBJ1-1
CASSRQGATEAFF
TGTGCCAGCAGCCGACAGGGGGCCACTGAAGCTTTCTTT
>.|13|.|TRBV6-1|TRBJ1-5
CASLLAGDQPQHF
TGTGCCAGCCTCCTAGCCGGGGATCAGCCCCAGCATTTT
>.|15|once|TRBV11-2|TRBJ2-5
CASSLGFGTAPTQYF
TGTGCCAGCAGCTTAGGATTTGGGACGGCACCAACCCAGTACTTC
>.|13|once|TRBV27|TRBJ1-6
CASSPAGDSPLHF
TGTGCCAGCAGCCCGGCTGGGGATTCACCCCTCCACTTT
>.|16|.|TRBV6-5|TRBJ2-1
CASSYSWPNSYNEQFF
TGTGCCAGCAGTTACTCCTGGCCAAACTCCTACAATGAGCAGTTCTTC
>.|17|.|TRBV5-5|TRBJ2-7
CASSLTSRPGGPYEQYF
TGTGCCAGCAGCTTGACATCGCGGCCAGGTGGGCCCTACGAGCAGTACTTC
>.|14|.|TRBV18|TRBJ1-1
CASSPPQGYTEAFF
TGTGCCAGCTCACCACCGCAGGGATACACTGAAGCTTTCTTT
>.|15|.|TRBV28|TRBJ2-7
CASRSMGEGPYEQYF
TGTGCCAGCAGATCTATGGGCGAGGGTCCCTACGAGCAGTACTTC